Below are 7 T cell receptor beta chains sequenced from a single sample in a study of blood T cells in healthy people across ages. Together with a sample-barcoded 5' primer, a J-beta primer mix was included in a second PCR lasting roughly 6 to 12 cycles. Using its own MiXCR run on the 5' RACE reads, TCRdb lists one record per CDR3 protein. The sample includes around 1,500,000 distinct CDR3 sequences, roughly 30% of them seen just once. The sequenced sample consisted of blood. All receptors come from a woman in her twenties or thirties in good health.

The chain recombines TRBV20-1 with TRBJ2-3; 13 bases match TRBD2. This CDR3 has 17 amino acids. V shed 2 bases and J 2 bases; nucleotides not matched to a gene: 7. Germline CDR1 is DFQATT and CDR2 is SNEGSKA (reference sequence). The CDR3 DNA follows: TGCAGTGCTAGACGAATGACTAGCGGGGGGCCCACAGATACGCAGTATTTT. Protein sequence: CSARRMTSGGPTDTQYF.

V gene TRBV5-5 combines with J gene TRBJ2-3; 9 bases align to TRBD1. Per germline, CDR1 SGHKS and CDR2 YYEKEE (reference sequence). The CDR3 has 15 residues. V lost 4 bases and J lost 4; bases outside the gene matches: 7. The CDR3 coding sequence is TGTGCCAGCAGCAATTTACAGGGGGCCGCAGATACGCAGTATTTT. Translation: CASSNLQGAADTQYF.

This clonotype appeared many times. V is TRBV6-5 and J is TRBJ2-7; D remains unclear. Germline loops: CDR1 MNHEY, CDR2 SVGAGI. V gave up 8 bases and J gave up 6 bases, with 20 bases separating them. The CDR3 runs 14 residues. The CDR3 here is CASSSSYLTFEQYF. As DNA, the CDR3 is TGTGCCAGCTCGTCAAGTTACCTCACCTTCGAGCAGTACTTC.

For this clonotype: A much larger clone lies a single base off, so this may be a read error. In DNA form, the CDR3 reads TGCAGTGCTCTTAGCGGGGGAGGCTACGAGCAGTACTTC. It specifies CSALSGGGYEQYF. The V and J genes are TRBV20-1 and TRBJ2-5; TRBD2 agrees at 9 bases. The DNA end favors TRBJ2-7, so the J call may be wrong. The germline V gene has CDR1 DFQATT and CDR2 SNEGSKA (reference sequence). The CDR3 totals 13 residues.

This clonotype was found many times. J is TRBJ1-1 and V is TRBV29-1, with a possible D match to TRBD1 (5 bases). Germline values: CDR1 SQVTM, CDR2 ANQGSEA. The V end was cut by 2 bases, the J end by 0 bases, with 7 bases between. CDR3 size: 13 residues. CDR3 nucleotides: TGCAGCGTTGAAAGACAGCTGAACACTGAAGCTTTCTTT. Residues: CSVERQLNTEAFF.

This clonotype was observed a few times. The rearrangement uses TRBV5-1 and TRBJ2-7; 14 nucleotides match TRBD2. The CDR3 is 15 amino acids. The ends lost 4 bases at V and 4 bases at J; junction bases unmatched: 4. Germline loops: CDR1 SGHRS, CDR2 YFSETQ. CDR3 sequence reads: CASSATSGGDYEQYF. The CDR3 DNA follows: TGCGCCAGCAGCGCGACTAGCGGGGGGGATTACGAGCAGTACTTC. The full variable domain, in which reference TRBV5-1 and TRBJ2-7 provide the parts outside the CDR3, is KAGVTQTPRYLIKTRGQQVTLSCSPISGHRSVSWYQQTPGQGLQFLFEYFSETQRNKGNFPGRFSGRQFSNSRSEMNVSTLELGDSALYLCASSATSGGDYEQYFGPGTRLTVT.

The gene calls are TRBV25-1 and TRBJ1-2; the match to TRBD1 covers 7 bases. Germline values: CDR1 MGHDK, CDR2 SYGVNS. J lost 7 bases, V lost 2 bases, and 7 bases had no gene match. The CDR3 loop spans 14 amino acids. CDR3 nucleotide sequence: TGTGCCAGCAGTGAACAGGGGGGAGCCTGTGGCTACACCTTC. It codes for CASSEQGGACGYTF.